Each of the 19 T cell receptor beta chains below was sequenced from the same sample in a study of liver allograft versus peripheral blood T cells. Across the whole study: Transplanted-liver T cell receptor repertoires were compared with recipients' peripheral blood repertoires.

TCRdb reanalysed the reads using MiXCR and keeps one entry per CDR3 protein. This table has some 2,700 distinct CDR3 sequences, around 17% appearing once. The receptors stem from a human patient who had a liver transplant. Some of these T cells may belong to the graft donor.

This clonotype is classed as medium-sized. The CDR3 coding sequence is TGTGCCAGCTATAACCCTAACAGGAATGGCTACACCTTC. It yields the protein CASYNPNRNGYTF. The rearrangement uses TRBV27 and TRBJ1-2; TRBD1 might be the D (5 bases). The germline V gene has CDR1 MNHEY and CDR2 SMNVEV (reference sequence). The CDR3 contains 13 residues. The V end lost 8 bases, the J end lost 6 bases, and 16 bases lay between the germline ends.

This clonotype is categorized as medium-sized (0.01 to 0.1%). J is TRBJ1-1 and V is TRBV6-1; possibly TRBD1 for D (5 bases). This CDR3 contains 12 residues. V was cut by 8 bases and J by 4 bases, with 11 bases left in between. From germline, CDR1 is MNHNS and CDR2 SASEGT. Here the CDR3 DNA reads TGTGCCAGCTTTCTTGGGGGCACTGAAGCTTTCTTT. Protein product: CASFLGGTEAFF.

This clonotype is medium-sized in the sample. The CDR3 here is CATSSGTGDTGELFF. Written as DNA, the CDR3 is TGTGCCACCAGCAGCGGGACAGGGGACACCGGGGAGCTGTTTTTT. The rearrangement joins TRBV15 to TRBJ2-2; TRBD1 aligns across 10 bases. V was clipped by 3 bases and J by 3 bases; unmatched bases: 1. Germline CDR1 reads LNHNV; CDR2 reads YYDKDF (reference sequence). The CDR3 is made up of 15 amino acids.

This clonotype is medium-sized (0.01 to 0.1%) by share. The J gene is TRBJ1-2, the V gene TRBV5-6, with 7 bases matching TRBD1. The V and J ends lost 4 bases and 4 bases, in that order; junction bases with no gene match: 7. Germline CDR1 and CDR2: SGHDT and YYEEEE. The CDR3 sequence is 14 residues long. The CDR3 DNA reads TGTGCCAGCAGCACCGGGACAGTATCCTATGGCTACACCTTC. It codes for CASSTGTVSYGYTF.

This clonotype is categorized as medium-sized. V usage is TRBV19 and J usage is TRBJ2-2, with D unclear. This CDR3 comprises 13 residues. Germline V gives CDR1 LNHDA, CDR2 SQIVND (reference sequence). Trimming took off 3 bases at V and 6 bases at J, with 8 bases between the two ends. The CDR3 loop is CASSILSPGELFF. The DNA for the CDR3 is TGTGCCAGTAGTATTTTGAGTCCCGGGGAGCTGTTTTTT.

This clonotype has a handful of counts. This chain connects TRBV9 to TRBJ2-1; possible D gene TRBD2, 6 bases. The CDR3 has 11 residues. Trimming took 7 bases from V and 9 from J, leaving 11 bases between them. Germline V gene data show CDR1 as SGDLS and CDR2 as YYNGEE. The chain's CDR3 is CASSEGGEQFF. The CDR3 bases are TGTGCCAGCTCGGAGGGTGGTGAGCAGTTCTTC.

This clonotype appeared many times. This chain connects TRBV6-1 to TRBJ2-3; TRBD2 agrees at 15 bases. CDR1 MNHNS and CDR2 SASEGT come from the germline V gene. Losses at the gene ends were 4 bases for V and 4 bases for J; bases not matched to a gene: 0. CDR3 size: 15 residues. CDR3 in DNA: TGTGCCAGCAGTGGGACTAGCGGGGGGGCAGATACGCAGTATTTT. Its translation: CASSGTSGGADTQYF.

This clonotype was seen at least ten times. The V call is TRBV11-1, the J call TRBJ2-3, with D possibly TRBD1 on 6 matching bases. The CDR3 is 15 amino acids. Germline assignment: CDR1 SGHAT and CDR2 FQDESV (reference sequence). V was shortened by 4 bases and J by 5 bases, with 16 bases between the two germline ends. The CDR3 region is CASSSKIQGEDTQYF. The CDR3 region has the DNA TGTGCCAGCAGCTCTAAAATACAGGGAGAAGATACGCAGTATTTT. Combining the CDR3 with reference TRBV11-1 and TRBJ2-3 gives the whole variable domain EAEVAQSPRYKITEKSQAVAFWCDPISGHATLYWYRQILGQGPELLVQFQDESVVDDSQLPKDRFSAERLKGVDSTLKIQPAELGDSAMYLCASSSKIQGEDTQYFGPGTRLTVL.

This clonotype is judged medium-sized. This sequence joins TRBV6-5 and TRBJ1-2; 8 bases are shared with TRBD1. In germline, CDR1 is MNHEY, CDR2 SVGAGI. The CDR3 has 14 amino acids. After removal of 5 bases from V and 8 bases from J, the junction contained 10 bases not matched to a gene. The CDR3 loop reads CASSGQGGGGGYTF. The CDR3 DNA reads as TGTGCCAGCAGTGGACAGGGAGGCGGTGGGGGCTACACCTTC.

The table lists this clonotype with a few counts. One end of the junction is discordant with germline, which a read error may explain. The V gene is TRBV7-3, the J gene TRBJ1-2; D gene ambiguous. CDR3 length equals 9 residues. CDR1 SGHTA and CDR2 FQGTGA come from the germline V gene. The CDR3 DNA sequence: TGTGCCAGCAGCTTGGAGCATATCTTC. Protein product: CASSLEHIF.

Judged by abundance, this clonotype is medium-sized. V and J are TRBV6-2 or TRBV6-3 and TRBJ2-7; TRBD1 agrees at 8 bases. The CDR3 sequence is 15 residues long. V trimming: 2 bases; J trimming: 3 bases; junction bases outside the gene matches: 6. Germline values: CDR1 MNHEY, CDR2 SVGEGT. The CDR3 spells CASSYLRTGSYEQYF. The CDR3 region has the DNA TGTGCCAGCAGTTACCTCCGGACAGGGAGCTACGAGCAGTACTTC.

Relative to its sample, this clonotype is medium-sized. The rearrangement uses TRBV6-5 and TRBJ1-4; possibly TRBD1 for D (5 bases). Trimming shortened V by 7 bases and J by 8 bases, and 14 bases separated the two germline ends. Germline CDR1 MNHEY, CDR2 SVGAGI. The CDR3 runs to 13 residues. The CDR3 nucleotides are TGTGCCAGCACCTGGCGGGGCGGAGAAAAACTGTTTTTT. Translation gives CASTWRGGEKLFF.

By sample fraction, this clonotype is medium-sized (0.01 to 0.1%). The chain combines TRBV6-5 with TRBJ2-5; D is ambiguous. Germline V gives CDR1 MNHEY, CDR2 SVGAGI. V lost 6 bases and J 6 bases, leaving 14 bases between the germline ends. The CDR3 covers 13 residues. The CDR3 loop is CASRSVELQTQYF. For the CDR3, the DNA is TGTGCCAGCAGGTCGGTTGAGTTGCAGACCCAGTACTTC.

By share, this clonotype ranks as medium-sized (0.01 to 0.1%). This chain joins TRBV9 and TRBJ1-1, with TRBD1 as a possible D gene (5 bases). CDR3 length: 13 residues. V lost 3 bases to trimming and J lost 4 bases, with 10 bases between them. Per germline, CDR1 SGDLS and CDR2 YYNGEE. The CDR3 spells CASSAATVTEAFF. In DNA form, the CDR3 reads TGTGCCAGCAGCGCCGCGACAGTCACTGAAGCTTTCTTT.

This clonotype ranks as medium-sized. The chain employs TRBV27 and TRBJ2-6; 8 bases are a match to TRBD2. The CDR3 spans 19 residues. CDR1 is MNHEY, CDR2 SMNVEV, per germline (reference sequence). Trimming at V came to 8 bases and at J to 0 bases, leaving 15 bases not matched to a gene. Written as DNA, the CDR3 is TGTGCCAGCCCCGAGGGACGGCTAGCGGGTCGCTCTGGGGCCAACGTCCTGACTTTC. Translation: CASPEGRLAGRSGANVLTF.

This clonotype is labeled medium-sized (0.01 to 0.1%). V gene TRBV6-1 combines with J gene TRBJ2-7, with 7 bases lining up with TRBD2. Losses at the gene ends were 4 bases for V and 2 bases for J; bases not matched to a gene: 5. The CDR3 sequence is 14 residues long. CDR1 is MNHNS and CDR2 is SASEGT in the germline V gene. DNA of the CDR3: TGTGCCAGCAGTGGTCTAGCGGAGACCTACGAGCAGTACTTC. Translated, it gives CASSGLAETYEQYF.

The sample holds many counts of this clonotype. CDR3 bases: TGTGCCAGCAGTGTCCTAGTGGGGGAAAAACTGTTTTTT. Its translation is CASSVLVGEKLFF. The chain links TRBV12-3 or TRBV12-4 to TRBJ1-4; D gene uncertain. This CDR3 has 13 amino acids. V was clipped by 5 bases and J by 8 bases, with 12 bases between them.

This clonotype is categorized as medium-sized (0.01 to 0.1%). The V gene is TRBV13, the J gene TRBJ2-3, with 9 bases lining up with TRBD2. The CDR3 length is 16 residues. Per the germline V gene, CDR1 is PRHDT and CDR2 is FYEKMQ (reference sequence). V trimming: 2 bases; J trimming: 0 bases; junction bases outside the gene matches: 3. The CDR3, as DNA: TGTGCCAGCAGCTTATCAACTAGCGGGAGCACAGATACGCAGTATTTT. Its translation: CASSLSTSGSTDTQYF. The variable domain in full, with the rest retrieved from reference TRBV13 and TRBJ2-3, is AAGVIQSPRHLIKEKRETATLKCYPIPRHDTVYWYQQGPGQDPQFLISFYEKMQSDKGSIPDRFSAQQFSDYHSELNMSSLELGDSALYFCASSLSTSGSTDTQYFGPGTRLTVL.

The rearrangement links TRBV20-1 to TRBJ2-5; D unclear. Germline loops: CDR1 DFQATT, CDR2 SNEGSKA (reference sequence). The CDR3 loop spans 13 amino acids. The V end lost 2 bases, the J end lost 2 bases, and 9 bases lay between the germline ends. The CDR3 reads CSARYGQQETQYF. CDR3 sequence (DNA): TGCAGTGCTAGATACGGCCAACAAGAGACCCAGTACTTC.